This T cell receptor beta chain appears in the sequencing data of a study of human T cells and chemical hapten exposure. Study summary: TCR yield per sample varied, mainly due to pooled library volumes. Study results and caveats: DPC sensitization left the count of TCRs above 1 in 1000 unchanged.

This CDR3 contains 11 residues. The V gene's germline CDR1 is DFQATT and CDR2 SNEGSKA (reference sequence). Trimming removed 5 bases at V and 7 bases at J, with 9 bases between. Specified time point: healthy volunteer bleed at 6 weeks. Total RNA extraction was carried out from unfractionated whole blood. Many counts were recorded for this clonotype. Its antigen is not known. Individual cDNA molecules in this library carried unique molecular identifiers. Study processing details: Sequenced samples showed a median of around 100,000 TCRs each, with counts running from around 25,000 to 690,000. One entry per CDR3 protein results from TCRdb running MiXCR on the RACE reads. In this record, the V and J calls reflect TCRdb's handling and not the investigators' own analysis. The repertoire has 35,000 to 50,000 distinct CDR3 sequences, roughly 3.5% of them found once; the top ten carry 4.5% to 6.5%.

The sample consisted of whole blood. V gene TRBV20-1 combines with J gene TRBJ2-4, with unresolved D. The TCR comes from a human donor in good health. Some clones in this sample may be carry-over from other donors' samples. CDR3 DNA: TGCAGTGCTGACATGTGGAACATTCAGTACTTC. Protein sequence: CSADMWNIQYF.